The 17 T cell receptor beta chains in this list originate from one sample, sequenced in a study of cytomegalovirus exposure and HLA in healthy donors. Measured with immunoSEQ multiplex PCR; TCRdb has only the in-frame clones, and not every one. The sample holds 150,000 to 200,000 clones, approximately 87% seen once. Material for sequencing was PBMCs. The receptor source for this set is a woman in her twenties or thirties in good health and CMV-seronegative.

The chain is built from TRBV4-1 and TRBJ2-1; 7 nucleotides line up with TRBD2. CDR1 and CDR2 (germline): MGHRA, YSYEKL. There are 17 residues in the CDR3. Trimming cost V 0 bases and J 8 bases; bases outside gene matches: 13. As DNA, the CDR3 is TGCGCCAGCAGCCAAGACCCCAGTGGCGGGAGTTTATATGAGCAGTTCTTC. This encodes CASSQDPSGGSLYEQFF.

This clone has only one observation. J is TRBJ2-7 and V is TRBV28; tentative D call: TRBD2 (7 bases). Germline V gene sequence: CDR1 MDHEN, CDR2 SYDVKM. The CDR3 spans 21 residues. Between the trimmed V and J ends, which lost 4 bases and 2 bases, there was a span of 33 bases. The CDR3 region is CASSSRQDGVIKRGYPYEQYF. In DNA form, the CDR3 reads TGTGCCAGCAGTTCCAGACAGGACGGAGTTATAAAGCGGGGTTATCCCTACGAGCAGTACTTC.

The V gene is TRBV14, the J gene TRBJ2-1; D is undetermined. The germline V gene encodes CDR1 SGHDN and CDR2 FVKESK. V dropped 4 bases and J dropped 1 base, with 8 bases sitting between them. This CDR3 comprises 14 residues. CDR3 in DNA: TGTGCCAGCAGCCTTATAGATTCCTACAATGAGCAGTTCTTC. Protein sequence: CASSLIDSYNEQFF. The whole variable domain, remainder taken from reference TRBV14 and TRBJ2-1, is EAGVTQFPSHSVIEKGQTVTLRCDPISGHDNLYWYRRVMGKEIKFLLHFVKESKQDESGMPNNRFLAERTGGTYSTLKVQPAELEDSGVYFCASSLIDSYNEQFFGPGTRLTVL.

V gene TRBV10-3 combines with J gene TRBJ1-1, with 8 bases aligning to TRBD1. After removal of 10 bases from V and 4 bases from J, the junction contained 14 bases not matched to a gene. From germline, CDR1 is ENHRY and CDR2 SYGVKD. The CDR3 sequence is 15 residues long. CDR3: CATADQYRGSTEAFF. The CDR3 nucleotides are TGTGCCACCGCCGATCAGTACAGGGGGAGCACTGAAGCTTTCTTT.

This rearrangement joins TRBV9 to TRBJ1-3; TRBD1 aligns across 7 bases. CDR1 and CDR2 (germline): SGDLS, YYNGEE. There are 15 residues in the CDR3. With 4 bases clipped from V and 1 base from J, the junction kept 5 bases outside the gene matches. CDR3 region: CASSRTGASGNTIYF. The CDR3 nucleotides are TGTGCCAGCAGCCGAACAGGGGCGTCTGGAAACACCATATATTTT. The whole variable domain, filled in from reference TRBV9 and TRBJ1-3, reads DSGVTQTPKHLITATGQRVTLRCSPRSGDLSVYWYQQSLDQGLQFLIQYYNGEERAKGNILERFSAQQFPDLHSELNLSSLELGDSALYFCASSRTGASGNTIYFGEGSWLTVV.

The chain joins TRBV7-2 to TRBJ1-2; 7 positions agree with TRBD1. V was clipped by 3 bases and J by 1 base; unmatched bases: 8. The CDR3 length is 16 residues. The germline V gene has CDR1 SGHTA and CDR2 FQGNSA. The CDR3 loop is CASSLRTGTDNYGYTF. In DNA form, the CDR3 reads TGTGCCAGCAGCTTGAGAACCGGGACAGATAACTATGGCTACACCTTC.

The chain is built from TRBV15 and TRBJ2-1; 8 nucleotides align to TRBD2. Germline V gives CDR1 LNHNV, CDR2 YYDKDF (reference sequence). The CDR3 runs 14 residues. J gave up 7 bases and V 8 bases, and 10 bases lay outside the gene matches. DNA for the CDR3: TGTGCCACCCACCAGCGGGGGCTACTAAATGAGCAGTTCTTC. As protein: CATHQRGLLNEQFF.

The rearrangement links TRBV5-6 to TRBJ2-3; no clear D. V lost 4 bases and J 4 bases, leaving 28 bases between the germline ends. The CDR3 spans 19 residues. The germline V gene encodes CDR1 SGHDT and CDR2 YYEEEE. Here the CDR3 DNA reads TGTGCCAGCAGCCTGGGGTTAACGCAAATGTGGAGCTACTCAGATACGCAGTATTTT. Translation gives CASSLGLTQMWSYSDTQYF. The full variable domain, completed using reference TRBV5-6 and TRBJ2-3, is DAGVTQSPTHLIKTRGQQVTLRCSPKSGHDTVSWYQQALGQGPQFIFQYYEEEERQRGNFPDRFSGHQFPNYSSELNVNALLLGDSALYLCASSLGLTQMWSYSDTQYFGPGTRLTVL.

This clone was found a few times. The chain has TRBV19 and TRBJ1-5; unclear D gene. The CDR3 sequence is 13 residues long. The V gene lost 0 bases and the J gene lost 6 bases, with 6 bases spanning the gap. Germline V CDR1 and CDR2: LNHDA, SQIVND (reference sequence). CDR3 amino acids: CASSIEDSQPQHF. Written as DNA, the CDR3 is TGTGCCAGTAGTATAGAGGATTCTCAGCCCCAGCATTTT.

The chain employs TRBV6-5 and TRBJ2-7; D not certain. Germline V gene data show CDR1 as MNHEY and CDR2 as SVGAGI. V dropped 0 bases and J dropped 0 bases, with 9 bases sitting between them. This CDR3 comprises 15 residues. The DNA of the CDR3 is TGTGCCAGCAGTTACTCGACCGGCCACTCCTACGAGCAGTACTTC. Translated: CASSYSTGHSYEQYF.

About this clone itself: The identical CDR3 is also encoded by other nucleotide sequences in the sample. In DNA, the CDR3 is TGTGCCAGTAGTATTGGCCTTGAGGGGAACACTGAAGCTTTCTTT. Amino acid sequence: CASSIGLEGNTEAFF. J is TRBJ1-1 and V is TRBV19; D gene ambiguous. The CDR3 totals 15 residues. Trimming left V 3 bases short and J 1 base short, with 12 bases between. Per germline, CDR1 LNHDA and CDR2 SQIVND (reference sequence).

The V call is TRBV19, the J call TRBJ1-4, with TRBD1 identical over 7 bases. This CDR3 has 15 residues. Trimming cost V 6 bases and J 5 bases; bases outside gene matches: 9. Germline values: CDR1 LNHDA, CDR2 SQIVND (reference sequence). The CDR3 region has the DNA TGTGCCAGTAGCAACGGAGGGGGCGGGAATGAAAAACTGTTTTTT. It encodes CASSNGGGGNEKLFF.

V gene TRBV5-1 combines with J gene TRBJ2-1; TRBD1 might be the D (6 bases). Trimming pared 6 bases from V and 7 bases from J, leaving 17 bases between. CDR1 is SGHRS and CDR2 is YFSETQ in the germline V gene. The CDR3 consists of 14 residues. Here the CDR3 DNA reads TGCGCCAGCACCCGAAACTCAGGGGAGAATGAGCAGTTCTTC. Encoded protein: CASTRNSGENEQFF.

This clone was counted a single time. The chain couples TRBV2 to TRBJ2-1; either TRBD1 or TRBD2 may supply D (5 bases each). Germline V lookup: CDR1 SNHLY, CDR2 FYNNEI. V lost 5 bases to trimming and J lost 0 bases, with 11 bases between them. The CDR3 extends over 15 amino acids. CDR3 in amino acids: CASSSGRSSYNEQFF. CDR3 nucleotides: TGTGCCAGCAGTTCGGGGCGTAGCTCCTACAATGAGCAGTTCTTC.

This rearrangement joins TRBV5-5 to TRBJ1-1; D is unclear. The length of the CDR3 is 14 residues. V shed 1 base and J shed 0 bases, with 7 bases lying between them. Germline-derived CDR1 and CDR2 are SGHKS and YYEKEE (reference sequence). The CDR3 nucleotides read TGTGCCAGCAGCTTGTTTCGCATGAACACTGAAGCTTTCTTT. It is translated as CASSLFRMNTEAFF.

This chain links TRBV2 with TRBJ1-6; D is unclear. Germline lookup yields CDR1 SNHLY and CDR2 FYNNEI. The CDR3 is 13 amino acids. The germline V and J ends were trimmed by 3 bases and 8 bases, with 8 bases remaining between them. DNA for the CDR3: TGTGCCAGCAGTGAGTCCGTCGATTCACCCCTCCACTTT. It translates to CASSESVDSPLHF.

This rearrangement joins TRBV2 to TRBJ1-4, with D maybe TRBD1 (6 bases). This CDR3 contains 15 residues. With 3 bases removed from V and 4 bases from J, the gap between germline ends came to 12 bases. Germline CDR1 and CDR2: SNHLY and FYNNEI. CDR3 DNA sequence: TGTGCCAGCAGTGACTACGAGGGGGTTAATGAAAAACTGTTTTTT. This encodes CASSDYEGVNEKLFF.